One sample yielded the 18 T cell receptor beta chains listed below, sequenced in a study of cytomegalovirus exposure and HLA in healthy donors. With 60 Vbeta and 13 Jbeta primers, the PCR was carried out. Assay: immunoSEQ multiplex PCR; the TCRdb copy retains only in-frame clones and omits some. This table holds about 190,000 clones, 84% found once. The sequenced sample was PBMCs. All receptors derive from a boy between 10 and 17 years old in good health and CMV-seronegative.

The CDR3: CASSLSLGQGSNQPQHF. The CDR3 bases are TGTGCCAGCAGTTTATCCTTGGGACAGGGTAGCAATCAGCCCCAGCATTTT. The genes are TRBV28 and TRBJ1-5; 9 nucleotides match TRBD1. There are 17 residues in the CDR3. The V and J ends lost 1 base and 0 bases, in that order; junction bases with no gene match: 4. CDR1 MDHEN and CDR2 SYDVKM come from the germline V gene.

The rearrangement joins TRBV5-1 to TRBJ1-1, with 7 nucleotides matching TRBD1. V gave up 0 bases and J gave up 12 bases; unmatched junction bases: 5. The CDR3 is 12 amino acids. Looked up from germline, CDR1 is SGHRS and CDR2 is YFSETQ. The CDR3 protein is CASSLGTGLTFF. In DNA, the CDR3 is TGCGCCAGCAGCTTGGGGACAGGTTTAACTTTCTTT.

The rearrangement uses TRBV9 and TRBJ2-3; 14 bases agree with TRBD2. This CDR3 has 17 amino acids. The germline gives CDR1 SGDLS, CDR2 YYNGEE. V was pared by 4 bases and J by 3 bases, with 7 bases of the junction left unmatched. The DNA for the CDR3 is TGTGCCAGCAGCCGGGGACTAGCGGGAGACGCGACAGATACGCAGTATTTT. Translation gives CASSRGLAGDATDTQYF.

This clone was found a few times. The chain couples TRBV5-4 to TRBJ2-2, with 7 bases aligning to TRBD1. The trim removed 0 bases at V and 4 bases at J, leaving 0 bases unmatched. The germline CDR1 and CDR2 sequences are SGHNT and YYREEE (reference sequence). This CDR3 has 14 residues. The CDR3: CASSLDRGTGELFF. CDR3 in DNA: TGTGCCAGCAGCTTGGACAGGGGCACCGGGGAGCTGTTTTTT.

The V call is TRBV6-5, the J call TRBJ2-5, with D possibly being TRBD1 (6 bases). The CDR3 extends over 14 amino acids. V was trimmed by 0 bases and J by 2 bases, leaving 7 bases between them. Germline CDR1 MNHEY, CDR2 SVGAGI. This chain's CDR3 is CASSYSTGQETQYF. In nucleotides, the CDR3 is TGTGCCAGCAGTTACTCGACAGGTCAAGAGACCCAGTACTTC.

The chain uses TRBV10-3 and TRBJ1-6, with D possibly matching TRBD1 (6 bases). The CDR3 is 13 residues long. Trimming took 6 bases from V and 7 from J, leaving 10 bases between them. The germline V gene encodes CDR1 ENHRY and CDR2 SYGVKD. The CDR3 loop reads CAIRAGDNSPLHF. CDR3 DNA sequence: TGTGCCATCAGAGCAGGGGACAATTCACCCCTCCACTTT.

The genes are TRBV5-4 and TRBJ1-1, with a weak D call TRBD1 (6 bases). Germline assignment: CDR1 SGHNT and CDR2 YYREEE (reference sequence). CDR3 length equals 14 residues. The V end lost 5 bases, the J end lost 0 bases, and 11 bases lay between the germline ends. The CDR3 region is CASSRDNMNTEAFF. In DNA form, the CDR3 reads TGTGCCAGCAGTCGGGACAACATGAACACTGAAGCTTTCTTT.

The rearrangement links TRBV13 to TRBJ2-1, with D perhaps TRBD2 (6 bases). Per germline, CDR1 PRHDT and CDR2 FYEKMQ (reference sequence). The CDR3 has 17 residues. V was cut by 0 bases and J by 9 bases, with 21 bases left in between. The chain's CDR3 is CASSLGGASVEVFEQFF. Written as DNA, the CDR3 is TGTGCCAGCAGCTTAGGTGGGGCTAGCGTCGAGGTGTTTGAGCAGTTCTTC. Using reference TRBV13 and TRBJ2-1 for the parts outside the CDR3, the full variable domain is AAGVIQSPRHLIKEKRETATLKCYPIPRHDTVYWYQQGPGQDPQFLISFYEKMQSDKGSIPDRFSAQQFSDYHSELNMSSLELGDSALYFCASSLGGASVEVFEQFFGPGTRLTVL.

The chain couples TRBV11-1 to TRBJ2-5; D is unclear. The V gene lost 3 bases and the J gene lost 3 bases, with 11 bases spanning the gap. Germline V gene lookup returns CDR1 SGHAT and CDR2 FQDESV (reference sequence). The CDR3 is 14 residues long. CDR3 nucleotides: TGTGCCAGCAGCTTCTTTTCCTCAGAAGAGACCCAGTACTTC. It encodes CASSFFSSEETQYF.

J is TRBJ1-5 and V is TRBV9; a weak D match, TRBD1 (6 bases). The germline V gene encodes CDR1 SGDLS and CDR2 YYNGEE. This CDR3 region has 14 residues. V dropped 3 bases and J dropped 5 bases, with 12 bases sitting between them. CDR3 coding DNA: TGTGCCAGCAGCGGAGGACAGAAGGATCAGCCCCAGCATTTT. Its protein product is CASSGGQKDQPQHF. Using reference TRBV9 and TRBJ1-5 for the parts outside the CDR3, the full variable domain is DSGVTQTPKHLITATGQRVTLRCSPRSGDLSVYWYQQSLDQGLQFLIQYYNGEERAKGNILERFSAQQFPDLHSELNLSSLELGDSALYFCASSGGQKDQPQHFGDGTRLSIL.

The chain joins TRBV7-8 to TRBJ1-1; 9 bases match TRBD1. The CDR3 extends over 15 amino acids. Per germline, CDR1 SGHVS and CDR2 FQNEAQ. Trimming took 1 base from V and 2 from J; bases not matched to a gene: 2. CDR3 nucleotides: TGTGCCAGCAGCTTAGAGACAGGGGGAAACACTGAAGCTTTCTTT. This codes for CASSLETGGNTEAFF.

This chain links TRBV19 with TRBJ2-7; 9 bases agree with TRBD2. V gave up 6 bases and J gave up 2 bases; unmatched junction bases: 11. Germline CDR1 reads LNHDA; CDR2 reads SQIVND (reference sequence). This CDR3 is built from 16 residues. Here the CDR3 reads CASSLRLGGRAYEQYF. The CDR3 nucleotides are TGTGCCAGTAGCCTCCGCCTGGGCGGGAGGGCCTACGAGCAGTACTTC.

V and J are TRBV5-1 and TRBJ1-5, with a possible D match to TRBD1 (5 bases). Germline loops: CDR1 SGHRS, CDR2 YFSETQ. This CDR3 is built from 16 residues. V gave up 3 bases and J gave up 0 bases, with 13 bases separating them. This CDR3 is CASSWGDGHSNQPQHF. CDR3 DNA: TGCGCCAGCAGCTGGGGGGACGGGCATAGCAATCAGCCCCAGCATTTT.

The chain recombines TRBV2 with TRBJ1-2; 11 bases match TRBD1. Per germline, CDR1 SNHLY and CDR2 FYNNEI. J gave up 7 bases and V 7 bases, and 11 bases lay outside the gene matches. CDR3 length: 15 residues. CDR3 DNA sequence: TGTGCCAGCATAGTTGGACAGGGGGCCTCGGGTGGCTACACCTTC. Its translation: CASIVGQGASGGYTF.

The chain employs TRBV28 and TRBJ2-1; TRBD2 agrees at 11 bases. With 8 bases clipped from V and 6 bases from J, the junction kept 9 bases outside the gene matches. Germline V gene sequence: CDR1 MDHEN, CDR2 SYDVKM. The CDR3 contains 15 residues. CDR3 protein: CASRTGTSGPNEQFF. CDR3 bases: TGTGCCAGCCGCACCGGGACTAGCGGTCCCAATGAGCAGTTCTTC.

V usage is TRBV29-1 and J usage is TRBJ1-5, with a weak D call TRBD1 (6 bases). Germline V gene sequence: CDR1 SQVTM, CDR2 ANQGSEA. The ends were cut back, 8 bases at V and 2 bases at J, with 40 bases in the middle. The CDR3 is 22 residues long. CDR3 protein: CSPGVRIGGQFGGKEGNQPQHF. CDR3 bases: TGCAGCCCTGGCGTGAGGATTGGGGGGCAGTTCGGGGGGAAGGAGGGCAATCAGCCCCAGCATTTT.

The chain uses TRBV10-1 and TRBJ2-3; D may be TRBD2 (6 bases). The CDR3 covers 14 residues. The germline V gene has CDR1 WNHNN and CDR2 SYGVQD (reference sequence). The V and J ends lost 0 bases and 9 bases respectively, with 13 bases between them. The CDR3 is CASSESTMRGTQYF. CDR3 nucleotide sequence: TGCGCCAGCAGTGAGTCGACGATGCGGGGCACGCAGTATTTT.

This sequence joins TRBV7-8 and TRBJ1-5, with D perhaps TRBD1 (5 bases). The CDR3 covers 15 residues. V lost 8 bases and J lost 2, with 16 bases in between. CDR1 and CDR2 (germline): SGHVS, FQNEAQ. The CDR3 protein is CASSPAGTGNQPQHF. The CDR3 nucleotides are TGTGCCAGCTCCCCTGCGGGGACGGGCAATCAGCCCCAGCATTTT.